Below, one TCR beta chain is given with its context. This clonotype was recorded many times. The clone's antigen remains unknown. No base quality information exists; no much larger clone differs at one position. This sample is drawn from a study of early T cells in non-severe SARS-CoV-2 infection (dated by TCRdb to the early 2020s). Regarding the research as a whole: Because TCR sequencing relied on bulk RNA taken from unsorted whole blood, pairing of alpha and beta chains was not possible. Beyond this particular receptor, the publication reports: Matching against VDJdb was skewed toward anti-spike CD8 responses, likely underestimated virus-specific expansions, and missed private and CD4 specificities.

Set within a cohort of healthcare workers in London, UK, this nested case-control study involved weekly PCR testing of nasopharyngeal swabs along with blood sampling. Healthcare workers were recruited during the week of the UK lockdown, between 23 and 31 March 2020, and followed weekly for up to roughly 15 weeks. CDR1 and CDR2 were assigned from the germline V gene as SGHDN and FVKESK. V loses 9 bases of germline sequence and J loses 4 bases, and the interval between the two ends is 24 bases. From the cysteine through the phenylalanine, the CDR3 covers 16 amino acids. Of all the DNA, just the CDR3 is kept, 48 bases in frame from base 1. The library was built by means of 5' RACE. The reads were generated on a NextSeq 500. Unique molecular identifiers were attached to individual cDNA molecules in the TCR library protocol so that sequencing error and PCR bias could be corrected. Sequencing covered both TCR alpha and beta chains, and within each sample the abundances of alpha and beta sequences were tightly co-correlated. The paper's processing steps were these. Decombinator V4 was used to perform V gene, J gene and CDR3 annotation of TCR sequences. Expanded TCRs were defined as changing significantly between any two time points under a Poisson model with p below 0.0001. TCR abundances were normalised to the total number of TCRs sequenced per sample and were expressed as counts per million. TRAV1-2 paired with TRAJ12, TRAJ20 or TRAJ33 defined MAIT TCRs, while TRAV10 paired with TRAJ18 defined iNKT TCRs. A search of VDJdb, accessed on 1 November 2021, was run for TCRs annotated to CMV, EBV and SARS-CoV-2, with TCRs annotated for multiple antigens excluded. TCRdb reworked the public reads: Q25 trimming with fastp, MiXCR clone assembly, productive beta chains retained. Records with the same CDR3 protein are collapsed into one entry carrying the most frequent genes and DNA. What appears here as the V and J calls and clone size reflects TCRdb's work, not the paper's. The sample includes about 27,000 distinct CDR3 sequences, with less than 6.5% observed a single time. 4% of the sample rests with the top ten.

Source material: whole blood. The sequence came from an adult who was a healthcare worker with PCR-confirmed SARS-CoV-2 infection or an uninfected control (not recorded which). The rearranged chain carries TRBV14 and TRBJ2-5; TRBD2 is possibly the D segment (6 matching bases). The bases read TGTGCCAGTCCGCAATGGTGCGCGGGGAACGGAGAGACCCAGTACTTC. The translation is CASPQWCAGNGETQYF.